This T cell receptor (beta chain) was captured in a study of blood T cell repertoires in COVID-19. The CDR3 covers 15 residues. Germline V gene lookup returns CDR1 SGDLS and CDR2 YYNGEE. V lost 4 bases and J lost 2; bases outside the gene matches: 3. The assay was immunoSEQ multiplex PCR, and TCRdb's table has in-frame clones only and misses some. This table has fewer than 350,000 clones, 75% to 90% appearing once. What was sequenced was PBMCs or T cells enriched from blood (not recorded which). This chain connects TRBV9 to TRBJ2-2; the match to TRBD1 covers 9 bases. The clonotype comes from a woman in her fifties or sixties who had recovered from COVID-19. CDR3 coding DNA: TGTGCCAGCAGCCCTACAGGGGGCAACACCGGGGAGCTGTTTTTT. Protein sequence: CASSPTGGNTGELFF.